These T cell receptor beta chains were read from a single sample in a study of blood T cells in healthy people across ages. MiXCR, applied by TCRdb to the 5' RACE reads, yields one record per CDR3 protein. This table has some 860,000 distinct CDR3 sequences, more than 55% appearing once. Sequencing was carried out using blood. Receptors were obtained from a man aged 35 to 55 in good health. The CDR3 runs from the conserved cysteine through the conserved F or W. D genes are given only for firm matches. Size is stated for part of the rows, as once, few or many counts, or as a class when the clone is expanded.

clone size: medium-sized; D gene: NA; V gene: TRBV29-1; J gene: TRBJ2-5; CDR3 DNA: TGCAGCACTCGCTGGAGACACCAAGAGACCCAGTACTTC; CDR3 protein: CSTRWRHQETQYF
clone size: NA; D gene: NA; V gene: TRBV5-1; J gene: TRBJ2-7; CDR3 DNA: TGCGCCAGCAGCTTGGCCTCATTTGTAGTAGACGAGCAGTACTTC; CDR3 protein: CASSLASFVVDEQYF
clone size: few; D gene: NA; V gene: TRBV6-5; J gene: TRBJ1-5; CDR3 DNA: TGTGCCAGCAGTTACGGGAGTCAGCCCCAGCATTTT; CDR3 protein: CASSYGSQPQHF
clone size: NA; D gene: TRBD2; V gene: TRBV4-1; J gene: TRBJ2-7; CDR3 DNA: TGCGCCAGCAGCCATCCAGGGACTAGCAACTACGAGCAGTACTTC; CDR3 protein: CASSHPGTSNYEQYF
clone size: NA; D gene: NA; V gene: TRBV7-4; J gene: TRBJ2-7; CDR3 DNA: TGTGCCAGCAGCTTTCTAGAAGGAAGCTCCTACGAGCAGTACTTC; CDR3 protein: CASSFLEGSSYEQYF
clone size: NA; D gene: NA; V gene: TRBV12-3/TRBV12-4; J gene: TRBJ2-5; CDR3 DNA: TGTGCCAGCGTTGACCCGTACCAAGAGACCCAGTACTTC; CDR3 protein: CASVDPYQETQYF
clone size: NA; D gene: NA; V gene: TRBV10-3; J gene: TRBJ2-5; CDR3 DNA: TGTGCCATCAGTGCGAGGGCCGAGCCCCAGTACTTC; CDR3 protein: CAISARAEPQYF
clone size: NA; D gene: NA; V gene: TRBV7-3; J gene: TRBJ2-1; CDR3 DNA: TGTGCCAGCAGCTCCCAGGTCCTTGGGGATGAGCAGGTCTTC; CDR3 protein: CASSSQVLGDEQVF
clone size: NA; D gene: TRBD1; V gene: TRBV2; J gene: TRBJ2-6; CDR3 DNA: TGTGCCAGCCAGGACAGGGCTGGGGCCAACGTCCTGACTTTC; CDR3 protein: CASQDRAGANVLTF
clone size: NA; D gene: NA; V gene: TRBV29-1; J gene: TRBJ1-2; CDR3 DNA: TGCAGCGTTGTGGTCCAGCTCTATGGCTACACCTTC; CDR3 protein: CSVVVQLYGYTF
clone size: few; D gene: NA; V gene: TRBV18; J gene: TRBJ2-3; CDR3 DNA: TGTGCCAGCTCACCGGACAGAGGGGTAACAGATACGCAGTATTTT; CDR3 protein: CASSPDRGVTDTQYF
clone size: NA; D gene: NA; V gene: TRBV6-2/TRBV6-3; J gene: TRBJ2-1; CDR3 DNA: TGTGCCAGCAGCCCGGGACGGCAGTACAATGAGCAGTTCTTC; CDR3 protein: CASSPGRQYNEQFF
clone size: NA; D gene: TRBD1; V gene: TRBV27; J gene: TRBJ1-5; CDR3 DNA: TGTGCCAGCAGTCCGTGGACAGGGCTTAATCAGCCCCAGCATTTT; CDR3 protein: CASSPWTGLNQPQHF
clone size: once; D gene: NA; V gene: TRBV6-2/TRBV6-3; J gene: TRBJ2-2; CDR3 DNA: TGTGCCAGCAGTAACGGGGCCGGGGAGCTGTTTTTT; CDR3 protein: CASSNGAGELFF
clone size: NA; D gene: NA; V gene: TRBV20-1; J gene: TRBJ2-5; CDR3 DNA: TGCAGTGCTACACCACCAAGGGGAATCCGAGAGACCCAGTACTTC; CDR3 protein: CSATPPRGIRETQYF
clone size: few; D gene: NA; V gene: TRBV10-3; J gene: TRBJ2-7; CDR3 DNA: TGCCGAGTACATAGACCGGGGCTCATGAGCTCCTACGAGCAGTACTTC; CDR3 protein: CRVHRPGLMSSYEQYF
clone size: NA; D gene: TRBD2; V gene: TRBV7-2; J gene: TRBJ2-7; CDR3 DNA: TGTGCCAGCAGCGTGGGACTAGCGGATCACGAGCAGTACTTC; CDR3 protein: CASSVGLADHEQYF
clone size: few; D gene: NA; V gene: TRBV19; J gene: TRBJ2-6; CDR3 DNA: TGTGCCAGTAGTCTTTCCAGGGGCTCAGGGGCCAACGTCCTGACTTTC; CDR3 protein: CASSLSRGSGANVLTF
clone size: few; D gene: NA; V gene: TRBV6-4; J gene: TRBJ2-4; CDR3 DNA: TGTGCCAGCATCGAAGGAAGGGCTAAAAACATTCAGTACTTC; CDR3 protein: CASIEGRAKNIQYF
clone size: few; D gene: NA; V gene: TRBV11-3; J gene: TRBJ2-5; CDR3 DNA: TGTGCCAGCAGCAGGGACCGGGCGGGAGAGACCCAGTACTTC; CDR3 protein: CASSRDRAGETQYF